The following is a T cell receptor beta chain sequence with its context. The CDR3 runs to 15 residues. Germline CDR1 reads SEHNR; CDR2 reads FQNEAQ (reference sequence). V shed 1 base, J shed 8 bases, and the junction held 6 bases outside the gene matches. This sample was taken from a study of OX40 agonist ivuxolimab in advanced cancers. Study in general: Prior therapy, whether anti-PD-1, anti-PD-L1 or anti-CTLA-4, was allowed, and roughly 40% had some.

The protocol was immunoSEQ multiplex PCR, while the TCRdb copy is restricted to in-frame clones and leaves out a portion. The data show roughly 50,000 clones, with 85% to 90% seen just once and 10% held by the top ten. Patients with a history of autoimmune disease or on systemic immunosuppression were excluded. This sequence originates from an adult with an advanced solid tumor such as melanoma, head and neck, liver or kidney cancer. The sample here was CD4+ or CD8+ T cells sorted from blood, taken in a trial of the OX40 agonist ivuxolimab. The V gene is TRBV7-9, the J gene TRBJ2-1, with 9 positions matching TRBD2. CDR3 protein: CASSLESGRFYEQFF. The CDR3, as DNA: TGTGCCAGCAGCTTAGAAAGCGGGAGGTTCTATGAGCAGTTCTTC.